Sequencing of this T cell receptor (beta chain) was carried out in a study of T-cell reconstitution after alpha-beta-depleted transplantation in children. The CDR3 loop spans 15 amino acids. Germline lookup yields CDR1 MGHRA and CDR2 YSYEKL. With 0 bases clipped from V and 9 bases from J, the junction kept 8 bases outside the gene matches. Molecular barcoding with unique molecular identifiers was used for the TCRbeta library. TCRdb redid the calling of the PCR reads with MiXCR, one entry per CDR3 protein. Of 350,000 to 450,000 distinct CDR3 sequences listed, roughly 21% are singletons. In its sample, this clonotype was seen a few times.

The specimen comprised PBMCs from the stem cell graft donor, sampled from the stem cell graft. This receptor was identified in a human donor who donated a stem cell graft to a child with acute myeloid leukemia. V and J are TRBV4-1 and TRBJ2-7; TRBD1 agrees at 10 bases. The CDR3 loop is CASSQDSGTGVRQYF. For the CDR3, the DNA is TGCGCCAGCAGCCAAGATAGTGGGACAGGGGTTCGGCAGTACTTC.